Listed below are T cell receptor beta chains from one sample, sequenced in a study of cytomegalovirus exposure and HLA in healthy donors. The assay was immunoSEQ multiplex PCR, and TCRdb's table has in-frame clones only and misses some. The data hold about 110,000 clones, with 70% to 80% observed a single time. The sequencing input was PBMCs. The source of these receptors is a female donor in good health and CMV-seropositive. The conserved cysteine and the conserved F or W are not part of the CDR3 here. Not every row has a clone size; where given, it reads once, few, many or a size class.

v_gene	abundance	CDR3aa
TRBV7-3	NA	ASSPFSGSTDTQY
TRBV9	few	ASSANKRSGTDTQY
TRBV5-1	NA	ASSFQGTDTQY
TRBV7-8	once	ASSLEELMTDTQY
TRBV6-1	NA	ASITAPASGTEAF
TRBV7-9	few	ASTRGGFNEKLF
TRBV5-1	NA	ASSFIGGRGTDTQY
TRBV6-5	few	ASSMGQGDRSF
TRBV4-2	NA	ASSPGLPDTQY
TRBV28	NA	ASSPGTSGRFQETQY
TRBV7-9	NA	ASSLGAANLHITGELF
TRBV28	NA	ASNIRRGSYNSPLH
TRBV11-1	few	ASSSGQGNYEQY
TRBV28	NA	ASSFPGAGVTGELF
TRBV29-1	NA	SVGHTNQPQH
TRBV18	NA	ASSPPGRTGELF
TRBV2	NA	ASTATSFETQY
TRBV14	NA	ASSQGLLHSKNTEAF
TRBV4-1	NA	ASSQVYGGPRGELF
TRBV5-1	once	ASTQGGRAGQDPQY
TRBV15	NA	ATSDGTLGTEEQY
TRBV5-8	NA	ASSFRNTIY
TRBV7-8	NA	ASSLAYVFRGSSYEQY
TRBV5-1	NA	ASSVTGGEQF
TRBV9	NA	ASSLLGQGLNSGANVLT
TRBV18	NA	ASSSGSYEQY
TRBV5-4	NA	ASSFGGAAGANVLT
TRBV7-2	NA	ASSLEGRLALQETQY
TRBV5-1	NA	ASRRQGGLNTEAF
TRBV28	once	ASSFRQGLRETQY
TRBV4-1	NA	ARPGQGAEGMNTEAF
TRBV28	NA	ASSLRFRNTIY
TRBV28	NA	ASSQPSYEREPRETQY
TRBV2	NA	ASRGLAGPRETQY
TRBV12-5	NA	ASGLWVGGTGEQY
TRBV29-1	few	SVEPGSGEQY
TRBV11-3	NA	ASSQGSNEQF
TRBV7-6	NA	ASSSSPVGTDTQY
TRBV7-2	NA	ASSPQGGDYGYT
TRBV5-6	NA	ASSTTSTGKAGELF
TRBV5-1	once	ASTPTGQGQETQY
TRBV15	NA	ATSRGHPSSRAF
TRBV5-1	NA	ASGDRVAPNTEAF
TRBV9	NA	ASSVVGLGRNEQF
TRBV2	NA	ASRSGIGQSIIRELF
TRBV7-2	NA	ASSGRGVETQY
TRBV15	NA	ATSTGLANYEQY
TRBV6-6	once	ASRLIGVTDTQY
TRBV7-9	NA	ASRPIDIYNEQF
TRBV5-5	NA	ASSLGTGNSNQPQH
TRBV7-2	NA	ASSPVGDLSGGADEQY
TRBV7-8	few	ASSLPLATLLTDTQY
TRBV7-8	NA	ASSTRGGGYNSPLH
TRBV29-1	NA	SAGNRDGYT
TRBV5-1	NA	ASSSLAGVRTDTQY
TRBV7-9	NA	ASSLGYLSTDTQY